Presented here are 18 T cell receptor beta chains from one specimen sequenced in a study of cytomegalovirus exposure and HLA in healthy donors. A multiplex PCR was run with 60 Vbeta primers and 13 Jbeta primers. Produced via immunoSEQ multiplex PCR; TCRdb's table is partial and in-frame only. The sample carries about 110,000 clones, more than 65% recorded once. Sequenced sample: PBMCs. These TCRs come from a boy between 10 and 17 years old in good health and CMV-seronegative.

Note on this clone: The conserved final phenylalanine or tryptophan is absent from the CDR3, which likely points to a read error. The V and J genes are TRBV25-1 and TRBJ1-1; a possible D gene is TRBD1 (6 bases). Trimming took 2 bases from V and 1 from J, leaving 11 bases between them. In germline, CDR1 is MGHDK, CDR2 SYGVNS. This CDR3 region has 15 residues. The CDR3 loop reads CASSELDRENTEAFV. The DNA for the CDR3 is TGTGCCAGCAGTGAACTGGACAGAGAGAACACTGAAGCTTTCGTT.

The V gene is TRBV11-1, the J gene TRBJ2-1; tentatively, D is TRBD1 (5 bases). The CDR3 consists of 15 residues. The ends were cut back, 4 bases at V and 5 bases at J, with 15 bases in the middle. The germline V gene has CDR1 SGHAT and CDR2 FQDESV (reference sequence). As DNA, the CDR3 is TGTGCCAGCAGCTCCCGGAAGAGCAGGGACAATGAGCAGTTCTTC. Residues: CASSSRKSRDNEQFF.

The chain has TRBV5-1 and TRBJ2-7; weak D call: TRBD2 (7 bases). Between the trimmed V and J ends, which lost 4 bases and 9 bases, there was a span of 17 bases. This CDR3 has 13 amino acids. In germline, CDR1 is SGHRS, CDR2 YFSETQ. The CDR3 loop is CASSPGEGRGQYF. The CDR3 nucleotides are TGCGCCAGCAGCCCAGGGGAGGGAAGGGGGCAGTACTTC.

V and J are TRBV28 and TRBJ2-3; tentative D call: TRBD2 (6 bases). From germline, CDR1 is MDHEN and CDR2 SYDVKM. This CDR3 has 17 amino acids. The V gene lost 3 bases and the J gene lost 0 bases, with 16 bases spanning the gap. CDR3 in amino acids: CASSFASPGLSTDTQYF. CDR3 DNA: TGTGCCAGCAGTTTTGCTTCCCCGGGACTCAGCACAGATACGCAGTATTTT.

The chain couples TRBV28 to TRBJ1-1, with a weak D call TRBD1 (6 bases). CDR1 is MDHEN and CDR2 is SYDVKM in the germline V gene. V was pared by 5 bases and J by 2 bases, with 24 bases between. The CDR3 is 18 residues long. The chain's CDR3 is CASSPDSPHWTVNTEAFF. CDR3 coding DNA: TGTGCCAGCAGTCCAGACTCACCCCATTGGACAGTTAACACTGAAGCTTTCTTT.

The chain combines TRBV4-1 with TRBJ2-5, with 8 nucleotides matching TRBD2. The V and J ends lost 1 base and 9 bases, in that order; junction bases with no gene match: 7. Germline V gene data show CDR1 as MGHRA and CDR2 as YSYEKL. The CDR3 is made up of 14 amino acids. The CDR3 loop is CASSQVTSVEAQYF. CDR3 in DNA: TGCGCCAGCAGCCAAGTGACTAGCGTCGAAGCCCAGTACTTC.

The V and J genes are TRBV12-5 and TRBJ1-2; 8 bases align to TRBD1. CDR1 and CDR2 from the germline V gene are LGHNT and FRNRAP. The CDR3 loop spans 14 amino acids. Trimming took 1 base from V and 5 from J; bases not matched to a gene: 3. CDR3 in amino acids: CASGLDRGIYGYTF. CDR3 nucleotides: TGTGCTAGTGGTTTGGACAGGGGGATTTATGGCTACACCTTC.

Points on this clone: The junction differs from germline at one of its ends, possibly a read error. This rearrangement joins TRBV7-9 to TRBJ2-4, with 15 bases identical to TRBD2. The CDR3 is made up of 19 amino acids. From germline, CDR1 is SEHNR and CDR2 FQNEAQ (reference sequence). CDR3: CSSSLWTSGGARTKNIQYF. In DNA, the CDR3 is TGTTCCAGCAGCTTGTGGACTAGCGGGGGGGCGAGGACCAAAAACATTCAGTACTTC.

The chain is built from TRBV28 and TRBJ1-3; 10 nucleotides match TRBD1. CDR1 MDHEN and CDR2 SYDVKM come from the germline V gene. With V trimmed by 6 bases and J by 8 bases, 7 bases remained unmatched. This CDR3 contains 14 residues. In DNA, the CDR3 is TGTGCCAGCAGCCTGGACAGGGGGTGGGACACCATATATTTT. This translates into CASSLDRGWDTIYF.

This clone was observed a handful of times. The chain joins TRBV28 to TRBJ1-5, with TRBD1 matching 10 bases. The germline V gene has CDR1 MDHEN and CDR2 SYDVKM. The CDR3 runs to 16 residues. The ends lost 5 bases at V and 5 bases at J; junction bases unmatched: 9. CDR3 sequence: CASSPWTGGLHQPQHF. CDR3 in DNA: TGTGCCAGCAGTCCCTGGACAGGGGGTCTGCATCAGCCCCAGCATTTT.

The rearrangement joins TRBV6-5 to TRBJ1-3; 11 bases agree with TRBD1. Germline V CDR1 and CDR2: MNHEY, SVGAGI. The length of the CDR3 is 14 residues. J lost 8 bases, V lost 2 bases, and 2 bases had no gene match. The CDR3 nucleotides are TGTGCCAGCAGTTACGGACAGGGGGCGGACACCATATATTTT. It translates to CASSYGQGADTIYF.

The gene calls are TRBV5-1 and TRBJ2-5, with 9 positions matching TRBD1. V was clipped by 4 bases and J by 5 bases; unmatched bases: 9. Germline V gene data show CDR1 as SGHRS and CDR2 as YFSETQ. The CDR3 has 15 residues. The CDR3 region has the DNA TGCGCCAGCAGCCCGGACAGGGGTAGAGGGGAGACCCAGTACTTC. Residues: CASSPDRGRGETQYF.

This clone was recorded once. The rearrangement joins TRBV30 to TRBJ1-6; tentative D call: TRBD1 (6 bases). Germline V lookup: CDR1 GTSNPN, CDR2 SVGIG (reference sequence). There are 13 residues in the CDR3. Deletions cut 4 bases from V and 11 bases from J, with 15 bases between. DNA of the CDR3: TGTGCCTGGATGATGGCAGGGGCAGCACCCCTCCACTTT. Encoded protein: CAWMMAGAAPLHF.

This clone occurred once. CDR3 coding DNA: TGCAGCGCCTTAGACAGCACCTACGAGCAGTACTTC. Translated: CSALDSTYEQYF. The chain couples TRBV29-1 to TRBJ2-7, with D tentatively TRBD1 (5 bases). Germline loops: CDR1 SQVTM, CDR2 ANQGSEA. This CDR3 has 12 residues. V lost 7 bases to trimming and J lost 2 bases, with 12 bases between them.

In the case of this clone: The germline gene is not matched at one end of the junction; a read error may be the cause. CDR3 nucleotides: TGTGCTAGCAGCTTAGGTGCGAGCTCCTACAATGAGCAGTTCTTC. Its protein product is CASSLGASSYNEQFF. This chain connects TRBV7-7 to TRBJ2-1; D is ambiguous. CDR3 length: 15 residues. Looked up from germline, CDR1 is SSHAT and CDR2 is FNYEAQ (reference sequence). The full variable domain, completed using reference TRBV7-7 and TRBJ2-1, is GAGVSQSPRYKVTKRGQDVTLRCDPISSHATLYWYQQALGQGPEFLTYFNYEAQPDKSGLPSDRFSAERPEGSISTLTIQRTEQRDSAMYRCASSLGASSYNEQFFGPGTRLTVL.

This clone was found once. Written as DNA, the CDR3 is TGCGCCAGCAGCAACCACGGACAGGGTGGCACCGGGGAGCTGTTTTTT. Residues: CASSNHGQGGTGELFF. The rearrangement links TRBV5-1 to TRBJ2-2, with TRBD1 matching over 8 bases. The germline CDR1 and CDR2 sequences are SGHRS and YFSETQ. The length of the CDR3 is 16 residues. V lost 4 bases, J lost 4 bases, and 9 bases stayed unmatched.

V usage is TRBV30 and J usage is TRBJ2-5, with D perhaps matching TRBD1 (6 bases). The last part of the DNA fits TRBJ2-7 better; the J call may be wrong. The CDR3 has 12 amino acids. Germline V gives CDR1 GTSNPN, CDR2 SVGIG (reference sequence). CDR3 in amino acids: CAWSNRVGEQYF. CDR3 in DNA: TGTGCCTGGAGCAACAGGGTGGGCGAGCAGTACTTC.

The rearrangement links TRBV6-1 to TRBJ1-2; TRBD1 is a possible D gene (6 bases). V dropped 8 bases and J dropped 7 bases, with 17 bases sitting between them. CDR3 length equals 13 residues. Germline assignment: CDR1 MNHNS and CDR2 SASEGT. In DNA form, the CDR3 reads TGTGCCAGCGGATTAGGGGGATGGTCTGGCTACACCTTC. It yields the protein CASGLGGWSGYTF.